This T cell receptor beta chain appears in the sequencing data of a study of T-cell memory formation after mild COVID-19. Study-wide context: TCR clustering was largely donor specific. Study-wide results and limits: Pre-infection memory showed some responding clones, and this suggested that cross-reactive memory joined. CD4+ clones that contracted lay mainly in CM and EM; CD8+ ones lay in EMRA.

One entry per CDR3 protein, called by TCRdb with MiXCR from the 5' RACE reads. Of under 650,000 distinct CDR3 sequences listed, about 20% are singletons. CDR1 is LGHNA, CDR2 YNFKEQ, per germline. V trimming: 0 bases; J trimming: 6 bases; junction bases outside the gene matches: 19. The length of the CDR3 is 19 residues. As to this clonotype: Its matching antigen is unknown.

Sequenced material: PBMCs or a T cell subset sorted from them (not recorded which). V gene TRBV4-2 combines with J gene TRBJ1-2, with 7 nucleotides matching TRBD1. The sequence was collected from an adult woman who had mild COVID-19 (a few samples of this study predate the infection). Cell type and time point are not known. This chain's CDR3 is CASSQDRSLFTGVRDGYTF. CDR3 nucleotides: TGTGCCAGCAGCCAAGATCGATCCCTCTTTACAGGGGTGAGAGATGGCTACACCTTC.